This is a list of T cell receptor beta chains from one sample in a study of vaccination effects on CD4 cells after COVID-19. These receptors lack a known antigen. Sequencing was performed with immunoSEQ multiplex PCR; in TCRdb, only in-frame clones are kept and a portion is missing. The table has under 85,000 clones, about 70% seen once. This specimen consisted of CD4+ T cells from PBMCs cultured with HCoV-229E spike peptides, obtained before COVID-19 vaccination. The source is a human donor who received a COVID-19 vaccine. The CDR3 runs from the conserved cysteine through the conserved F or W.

cdr3_aa: CAWSFGGLETQYF
v_call: TRBV30

cdr3_aa: CASSGTSAKTQYF
v_call: TRBV10-2

cdr3_aa: CASSFPPRGGTDTQYF
v_call: TRBV11-2

cdr3_aa: CASTGAPNYGYTF
v_call: TRBV6-5

cdr3_aa: CATSRSGLGTGELFF
v_call: TRBV15

cdr3_aa: CASSLRQGDTQYF
v_call: TRBV7-3

cdr3_aa: CSVMTGQETQYF
v_call: TRBV29-1

cdr3_aa: CASSLSIREDTEAFF
v_call: TRBV5-5

cdr3_aa: CASGGQGGSTEAFF
v_call: TRBV25-1

cdr3_aa: CASSADRGLQPQHF
v_call: TRBV7-2

cdr3_aa: CASSREDLRSGNTIYF
v_call: TRBV3-1/TRBV3-2

cdr3_aa: CASSLSNRVVERSPLHF
v_call: TRBV27

cdr3_aa: CASSQGGVKGRGNTEAFF
v_call: TRBV4-1

cdr3_aa: CASSLQGLAGAGRNNEQFF
v_call: TRBV18

cdr3_aa: CASSVAPWTSGGYNEQFF
v_call: TRBV9

cdr3_aa: CASSLSQGAAYNEQFF
v_call: TRBV5-1

cdr3_aa: CASSFGLQTNEKLFF
v_call: TRBV7-3

cdr3_aa: CASSLFSGGLKGGNEQFF
v_call: TRBV5-4

cdr3_aa: CASSVGPGVSNQPQHF
v_call: TRBV9

cdr3_aa: CASRRNRGASYGYTF
v_call: TRBV6-5

cdr3_aa: CASSNRQGRGNQPQHF
v_call: TRBV19

cdr3_aa: CSARGVSEQFF
v_call: TRBV20-1

cdr3_aa: CASSANTEAFF
v_call: TRBV2

cdr3_aa: CATRPTGEDIQYF
v_call: TRBV6-5

cdr3_aa: CASSYTGTAAEKLFF
v_call: TRBV7-2

cdr3_aa: CASSYTSGTSTDTQYF
v_call: TRBV5-4

cdr3_aa: CASSTRTVSGTQYF
v_call: TRBV5-1

cdr3_aa: CASSFGTGNGNQPQHF
v_call: TRBV5-1

cdr3_aa: CASTSPGTGGRNEQFF
v_call: TRBV19

cdr3_aa: CASGSGDHPTDTQYF
v_call: TRBV28

cdr3_aa: CASSAGTGGAPDTQYF
v_call: TRBV5-5

cdr3_aa: CASSWKEGAAEAFF
v_call: TRBV6-2/TRBV6-3

cdr3_aa: CASSLDLRAGSYNEQFF
v_call: TRBV11-2

cdr3_aa: CASRGAGTDTQYF
v_call: TRBV19

cdr3_aa: CASSPPSRQMSGELFF
v_call: TRBV18

cdr3_aa: CASSLGSTSATNEKLFF
v_call: TRBV4-1

cdr3_aa: CASSEEGGELFF
v_call: TRBV2

cdr3_aa: CASSLWTGGRQPQHF
v_call: TRBV5-6

cdr3_aa: CASSDPGQGSKNEQFF
v_call: TRBV25-1

cdr3_aa: CASSPRGVLVGTEAFF
v_call: TRBV3-1/TRBV3-2

cdr3_aa: CASSPSKSSSYGYTF
v_call: TRBV18

cdr3_aa: CAWSVWGSSYEAFF
v_call: TRBV30

cdr3_aa: CASTQTGDFEAFF
v_call: TRBV28

cdr3_aa: CASRRQGSPSGANVLTF
v_call: TRBV6-6

cdr3_aa: CATERGGRPYGYTF
v_call: TRBV19

cdr3_aa: CASSARPGSPNYGYTF
v_call: TRBV2

cdr3_aa: CASSLAAPRTVLLF
v_call: TRBV7-2

cdr3_aa: CASSPPGARNTEAFF
v_call: TRBV6-5

cdr3_aa: CASSLVGGVSGELFF
v_call: TRBV27

cdr3_aa: CASSQPGQFPEAFF
v_call: TRBV14

cdr3_aa: CASSFRLAGGPGTDTQYF
v_call: TRBV5-4